This entry lists 8 T cell receptor beta chains sequenced from one sample in a study of CD4 T cells in relation to SARS-CoV-2 and coronaviruses. Their antigens are not known. CD4+ T cells from unexposed donors were obtained before the COVID-19 pandemic (2011-2018). The cells were cultured for 10 days before CD4+ T cells were isolated. Sequencing was performed with immunoSEQ multiplex PCR; in TCRdb, only in-frame clones are kept and a portion is missing. The sample lists some 30,000 clones; 78% were seen once. What was sequenced was CD4+ T cells from PBMCs, cultured in vitro. Receptors originate from a human donor in good health.

The V call is TRBV7-8, the J call TRBJ1-5; weak D call: TRBD1 (6 bases). This CDR3 region has 15 residues. Trimming left V 4 bases short and J 3 bases short, with 13 bases between. Looked up from germline, CDR1 is SGHVS and CDR2 is FQNEAQ. The DNA for the CDR3 is TGTGCCAGCAGCTCCTCGGGGGCTCTCAATCAGCCCCAGCATTTT. This gives the protein CASSSSGALNQPQHF.

This chain uses TRBV7-3 with TRBJ1-5; no reliable D call. Germline lookup yields CDR1 SGHTA and CDR2 FQGTGA. The CDR3 consists of 15 residues. V lost 2 bases to trimming and J lost 0 bases, with 8 bases between them. CDR3 region: CASSLRQNSNQPQHF. As DNA, the CDR3 is TGTGCCAGCAGCTTACGGCAGAATAGCAATCAGCCCCAGCATTTT.

The chain recombines TRBV4-3 with TRBJ2-1; TRBD2 matches 7 bases. Germline loops: CDR1 LGHNA, CDR2 YSLEER. The J segment lost 7 bases and the V segment lost 1 base, leaving 7 bases of the junction unmatched. This CDR3 region has 15 residues. The CDR3 coding sequence is TGCGCCAGCAGCCAAGGTTCTAGCGGTAGGAATGAGCAGTTCTTC. This gives the protein CASSQGSSGRNEQFF.

The rearrangement uses TRBV5-8 and TRBJ1-2; D not resolved. The ends were cut back, 0 bases at V and 2 bases at J, with 8 bases in the middle. The germline V gene encodes CDR1 SGHTS and CDR2 YDEGEE. CDR3 length equals 14 residues. In nucleotides, the CDR3 is TGTGCCAGCAGCTTGGGGGCAGTGAACTATGGCTACACCTTC. Its translation is CASSLGAVNYGYTF.

The rearrangement uses TRBV6-5 and TRBJ1-2, with TRBD1 identical over 8 bases. The CDR3 contains 14 residues. Trimming removed 0 bases from V and 8 bases from J; junction bases left unmatched: 5. Germline V gene lookup returns CDR1 MNHEY and CDR2 SVGAGI. The DNA for the CDR3 is TGTGCCAGCAGTTACTCCACAGGGGGAACGGGCTACACCTTC. Translation: CASSYSTGGTGYTF.

The chain uses TRBV29-1 and TRBJ2-1; TRBD2 agrees at 12 bases. The CDR3 has 13 amino acids. Per the germline V gene, CDR1 is SQVTM and CDR2 is ANQGSEA. The trim removed 4 bases at V and 7 bases at J, leaving 2 bases unmatched. CDR3 sequence (DNA): TGCAGCGTTGGACTAGCGGGGGCGAATGAGCAGTTCTTC. It translates to CSVGLAGANEQFF.

The rearrangement uses TRBV6-6 and TRBJ2-3; possible D gene TRBD1, 5 bases. Germline lookup yields CDR1 MNHNY and CDR2 SVGAGI (reference sequence). Trimming cost V 7 bases and J 4 bases, with 15 bases left between them. This CDR3 has 14 amino acids. CDR3 loop: CASTPGQTADTQYF. The CDR3 DNA reads TGTGCCAGCACCCCCGGACAAACGGCAGATACGCAGTATTTT.

This clone occurred a few times. CDR3 sequence reads: CASSQLPGGGYTF. The CDR3 DNA sequence: TGCGCCAGCAGCCAGCTACCGGGTGGTGGCTACACCTTC. This chain connects TRBV4-1 to TRBJ1-2; D uncertain. The germline V and J ends were trimmed by 3 bases and 7 bases, with 12 bases remaining between them. CDR1 MGHRA and CDR2 YSYEKL come from the germline V gene. The CDR3 has 13 amino acids.